This TCR beta chain was identified during a study of beta chain features in type 1 diabetes. Study results and limitations: The study found moderately but significantly shorter TCRB CDR3s in all four CD4+ subsets of Type 1 diabetes patients. VDJ junctions from patients with type 1 diabetes contained fewer insertions and more deletions. Whether HLA type affects TCRB rearrangement stayed undetermined in the present work.

Sorting with CD45RO/CCR7/CD25/CD127/CD95/CD27 yielded naive, central memory, regulatory and stem-like memory CD4+ cells. TCRB transcripts that were expressed got sequenced, as all of the isolated RNA had been reverse transcribed. The table came from immunoSEQ multiplex PCR; TCRdb's copy has only in-frame clones and leaves some out. The sample consists of around 360,000 clones, roughly an eighth of them appearing once. This clone showed up just a few times. The target antigen is unknown. The CDR3 runs to 13 residues. Germline V gene sequence: CDR1 KGHSH, CDR2 LQKENI. Trimming shortened V by 6 bases and J by 3 bases, and 11 bases separated the two germline ends.

This chain links TRBV18 with TRBJ1-1; D possibly corresponds to TRBD1 (5 bases). The receptor comes from a young woman with type 1 diabetes. The sample was naive CD4+ T cells from blood. The CDR3 DNA reads as TGTGCCAGCTCCTTGGGGGAGGACACTGAAGCTTTCTTT. Residues: CASSLGEDTEAFF.